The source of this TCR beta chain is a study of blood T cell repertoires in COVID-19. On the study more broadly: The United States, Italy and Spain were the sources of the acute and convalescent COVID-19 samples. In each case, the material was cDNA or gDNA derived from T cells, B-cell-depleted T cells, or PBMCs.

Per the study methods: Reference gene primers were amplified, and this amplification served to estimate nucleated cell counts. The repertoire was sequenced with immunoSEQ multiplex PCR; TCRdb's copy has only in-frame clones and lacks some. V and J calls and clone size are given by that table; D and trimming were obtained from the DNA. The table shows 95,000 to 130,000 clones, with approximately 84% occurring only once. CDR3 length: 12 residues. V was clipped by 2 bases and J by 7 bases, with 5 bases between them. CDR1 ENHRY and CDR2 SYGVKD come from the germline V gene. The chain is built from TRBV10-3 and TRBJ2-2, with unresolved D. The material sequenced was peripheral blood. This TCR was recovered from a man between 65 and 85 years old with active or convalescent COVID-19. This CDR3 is CAISEDSGELFF. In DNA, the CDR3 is TGTGCCATCAGTGAGGATAGCGGGGAGCTGTTTTTT.